These T cell receptor beta chains were read from a single sample in a study of T cell responses to AZD1222 COVID-19 vaccine. Assay: immunoSEQ multiplex PCR; the TCRdb copy retains only in-frame clones and omits some. The table includes 95,000 to 150,000 clones, 85% to 90% detected once. The input for sequencing was peripheral blood, taken on day 0 of MenACWY control vaccination. These receptors came from an adult in good health. Both conserved end residues are part of each CDR3. D genes are given only for firm matches. The size entry is marked missing in some rows and otherwise reads once, few, many or a size class.

D gene	clone size	V gene	J gene	CDR3 DNA	CDR3 protein
TRBD2	NA	TRBV7-6	TRBJ2-3	TGTGCCAGCAGCTCCCTTGGACTAGTTAGGCAGTATTTT	CASSSLGLVRQYF
NA	NA	TRBV11-3	TRBJ2-1	TGTGCCAGCAGCTTAGGAGGCGCGGGAATTACCTACAATGAGCAGTTCTTC	CASSLGGAGITYNEQFF
NA	NA	TRBV30	TRBJ1-2	TGTGCCTGGTCCGAACAGGGAAGGGTTAGCGGCTACACCTTC	CAWSEQGRVSGYTF
TRBD1	NA	TRBV27	TRBJ1-5	TGTGCCAGCAGTCCAGGGACAGGGATCGGTCAGCCCCAGCATTTT	CASSPGTGIGQPQHF
NA	NA	TRBV7-2	TRBJ2-7	TGTGCCAGCAGCTTAGCAGCCTACGAGCAGTACTTC	CASSLAAYEQYF
TRBD2	NA	TRBV6-5	TRBJ2-1	TGTGCCAGCAGCGTTAGCGGGAGGGCAGGGAATGAGCAGTTCTTC	CASSVSGRAGNEQFF
NA	NA	TRBV7-9	TRBJ2-1	TGTGCCAGCAGCTCGGTGGGCGATGAGCAGTTCTTC	CASSSVGDEQFF
NA	NA	TRBV7-8	TRBJ1-3	TGTGCCAGCAGCCGACCAACAGGAGGCTCTGGAAACACCATATATTTT	CASSRPTGGSGNTIYF
TRBD1	NA	TRBV9	TRBJ2-7	TGTGCCAGCAGCGGCGACAGGGACCCCTCCTACGAGCAGTACTTC	CASSGDRDPSYEQYF
NA	once	TRBV5-1	TRBJ2-2	TGCGCCAGCAGCCAAATCGGAGCGCCGACCGGGGAGCTGTTTTTT	CASSQIGAPTGELFF
TRBD1	few	TRBV6-5	TRBJ2-7	TGTGCCAGCAGTTACGGGACAGGGGTGGGGGAGCAGTACTTC	CASSYGTGVGEQYF
NA	NA	TRBV6-1	TRBJ1-2	TGTGCCAGCAGTGATGGAGTTCATGCTACCTATGGCTACACCTTC	CASSDGVHATYGYTF
NA	few	TRBV4-1	TRBJ1-2	TGCGCCAGCAGCCAAGATCTGTTTGGCTTTGGTCCGGGGAGCTATGGCTACACCTTC	CASSQDLFGFGPGSYGYTF
NA	NA	TRBV9	TRBJ2-5	TGTGCCAGCAGCGCGAGGGGGGCCGAGTACCAAGAGACCCAGTACTTC	CASSARGAEYQETQYF
NA	NA	TRBV7-9	TRBJ1-2	TGTGCCAGCAGCTTAAGAGGGGGTGCTGGCTACACCTTC	CASSLRGGAGYTF
NA	once	TRBV18	TRBJ2-1	TGTGCCAGCTCACCCGACTCCCATGAGCAGTTCTTC	CASSPDSHEQFF
TRBD2	NA	TRBV9	TRBJ2-2	TGTGCCAGCAGCCCCTATGGGGCGGGAGTAATAGACACCGGGGAGCTGTTTTTT	CASSPYGAGVIDTGELFF
TRBD1	NA	TRBV6-4	TRBJ1-2	TGTGCCAGCAGTGACCGCCCAGGGGGGCCTGGCTACACCTTC	CASSDRPGGPGYTF
NA	NA	TRBV28	TRBJ1-6	TGTGCCAGCACACGGAGCTCCTATAATTCACCCCTCCACTTT	CASTRSSYNSPLHF
TRBD1	NA	TRBV19	TRBJ1-2	TGTGCCAGTAAGGACAGGGGGCAAGGAGACTATGGCTACACCTTC	CASKDRGQGDYGYTF
TRBD1	once	TRBV7-9	TRBJ1-1	TGTGCCAGCAGCCCTAGGGACAGGGTGAACACTGAAGCTTTCTTT	CASSPRDRVNTEAFF
NA	NA	TRBV4-3	TRBJ1-4	TGCGCCAGCAGCCTAGACAGGTTTCGGGCTGAAAAACTGTTTTTT	CASSLDRFRAEKLFF
NA	NA	TRBV9	TRBJ2-2	TGTGCCAGCAGCTTAGAGGGTGTGGCCGGGGAGCTGTTTTTT	CASSLEGVAGELFF
NA	many	TRBV11-2	TRBJ1-2	TGTGCCAGCAGCCCCTGGGGGGGTAGGAGGGCTGGCTACACCTTC	CASSPWGGRRAGYTF
NA	NA	TRBV10-3	TRBJ1-3	TGTGCCATCAGTGAGTCGGGTGCATTTGGAAACACCATATATTTT	CAISESGAFGNTIYF
NA	NA	TRBV23-1	TRBJ1-3	TGCGCCAGCAGTTCCCTAGGCCTTGGATATTTT	CASSSLGLGYF
NA	NA	TRBV5-1	TRBJ2-1	TGCGCCAGCAGCCCCTATGCCTCCACCTCCTACAATGAGCAGTTCTTC	CASSPYASTSYNEQFF
TRBD1	NA	TRBV14	TRBJ1-1	TGTGCCAGCAGTATACTGAAGGGACAGGAGGGTGACACTGAAGCTTTCTTT	CASSILKGQEGDTEAFF
NA	NA	TRBV7-8	TRBJ2-7	TGTGCCAGCAGCTTAGGATCCTTGGATCCCTACGAGCAGTACTTC	CASSLGSLDPYEQYF
NA	NA	TRBV2	TRBJ1-2	TGTGCCAGCAGTGTAGACTATGGCTACACCTTC	CASSVDYGYTF
NA	NA	TRBV2	TRBJ1-1	TGTGCCAGCACGGACGAAATGAACACTGAAGCTTTCTTT	CASTDEMNTEAFF
TRBD2	NA	TRBV28	TRBJ2-3	TGTGCCAGCACCGATCCAGCGGGGGCTATAGGTACAGATACGCAGTATTTT	CASTDPAGAIGTDTQYF
TRBD2	NA	TRBV6-5	TRBJ2-7	TGTGCCAGCAGTTACTCCGGGACTAGCGGTTCCTACGAGCAGTACTTC	CASSYSGTSGSYEQYF
TRBD2	NA	TRBV7-9	TRBJ2-1	TGTGCCAGCAGCCGCGGAGACGCTGCGGGAGCCTACAATGAGCAGTTCTTC	CASSRGDAAGAYNEQFF
TRBD1	NA	TRBV28	TRBJ2-3	TGTGCCAGCAGTTTCTACAGGGGTAGCACAGATACGCAGTATTTT	CASSFYRGSTDTQYF
NA	NA	TRBV2	TRBJ2-7	TGTGCCAGCAAACTAGCCCACGAGCAGTACTTC	CASKLAHEQYF
TRBD1	NA	TRBV6-1	TRBJ2-7	TGTGCCAGCATGACAGGGTCCTACGAGCAGTACTTC	CASMTGSYEQYF
TRBD1	NA	TRBV4-2	TRBJ1-2	TGTGCCAGCAGCCATCCGACAGGGAATGAGGGCTACACCTTC	CASSHPTGNEGYTF
NA	NA	TRBV5-4	TRBJ2-7	TGTGCCAGCAGCTTACAGGGCTACGAGCAGTACTTC	CASSLQGYEQYF
NA	once	TRBV12-3/TRBV12-4	TRBJ1-5	TGTGCCAGCAGTTTTGAGGGGCCCCAGCATTTT	CASSFEGPQHF
TRBD1	NA	TRBV11-3	TRBJ1-1	TGTGCCAGCAGCACCAGGGGGCTAACTGAAGCTTTCTTT	CASSTRGLTEAFF
TRBD2	NA	TRBV9	TRBJ2-1	TGTGCCAGCACCATGGGGCTAGCGGGAGATTCCTACAATGAGCAGTTCTTC	CASTMGLAGDSYNEQFF
TRBD1	NA	TRBV28	TRBJ1-2	TGTGCCAGCAGTTTAGGCTCCCCAGGGGGATTCTATGGCTACACCTTC	CASSLGSPGGFYGYTF
NA	NA	TRBV12-3/TRBV12-4	TRBJ1-2	TGTGCCAGCAGTCCCGGGACGGCCTATGGCTACACCTTC	CASSPGTAYGYTF
TRBD1	NA	TRBV5-1	TRBJ2-1	TGCGCCAGCAGCGTGCACAGGGGGAGTTTCAATGAGCAGTTCTTC	CASSVHRGSFNEQFF
NA	medium-sized	TRBV3-1/TRBV3-2	TRBJ1-5	TGTGCCAGCAGCCAGGGGGGAGGCAATCAGCCCCAGCATTTT	CASSQGGGNQPQHF
TRBD1	NA	TRBV6-5	TRBJ2-7	TGTGCCAGCAGAAGACAGGGTTTCGGCGAGCAGTACTTC	CASRRQGFGEQYF
NA	NA	TRBV7-9	TRBJ1-1	TGTGCCAGCAGCCAATTGGGAGACACTGAAGCTTTCTTT	CASSQLGDTEAFF
NA	NA	TRBV18	TRBJ2-7	TGTGCCAGCTCGATAGGCAGGGATCGGGAGCAGTACTTC	CASSIGRDREQYF
NA	few	TRBV7-3	TRBJ1-1	TGTGCCAGCAGCTCACATACAGGGCCCCAGGGGACTGAAGCTTTCTTT	CASSSHTGPQGTEAFF
TRBD2	NA	TRBV5-1	TRBJ2-7	TGCGCCAGCAGCTTGGGTGCGGGAGTTACCTACGAGCAGTACTTC	CASSLGAGVTYEQYF
NA	NA	TRBV11-2	TRBJ2-5	TGTGCCAGCAGCCCCAGGGGAGGTCCCCAAGAGACCCAGTACTTC	CASSPRGGPQETQYF
NA	few	TRBV27	TRBJ2-7	TGTGCCAGCAGTTTGTGGGGGGTCGAGTACGAGCAGTACTTC	CASSLWGVEYEQYF
TRBD1	NA	TRBV4-2	TRBJ1-5	TGTGCCAGCAGCCTGGAGGCGTCCGGGACAGGGTTCGATCAGCCCCAGCATTTT	CASSLEASGTGFDQPQHF
NA	NA	TRBV7-3	TRBJ2-5	TGTGCCAGCAGCTACAGCGGAGCCACAGAGACCCAGTACTTC	CASSYSGATETQYF
TRBD1	NA	TRBV7-9	TRBJ2-7	TGTGCCAGCAGCTTCCAGGGACAGGAGAACTACGAGCAGTACTTC	CASSFQGQENYEQYF
NA	NA	TRBV27	TRBJ2-3	TGTGCCAGCAGTTGGTTAGATACGCAGTATTTT	CASSWLDTQYF